What follows describes a single TCR beta chain. The V end lost 2 bases, the J end lost 0 bases, and 8 bases lay between the germline ends. The CDR3 sequence is 15 residues long. The germline CDR1 and CDR2 sequences are ENHRY and SYGVKD. The sample originates from a study of T-cell reconstitution after alpha-beta-depleted transplantation in children. Unique molecular identifiers were incorporated during preparation of the TCRbeta library. TCRdb recomputed calls from the PCR reads with MiXCR, one row per CDR3 protein. This table holds 150,000 to 250,000 distinct CDR3 sequences, about 15% found once. This chain joins TRBV10-3 and TRBJ2-1, with D unresolved. The receptor's source is a human donor who donated a stem cell graft to a child with acute lymphoblastic leukemia. This specimen was PBMCs from the stem cell graft donor, taken from the stem cell graft. CDR3 bases: TGTGCCATCAGTGAGATAGCCGACTCCTACAATGAGCAGTTCTTC. Translated, it gives CAISEIADSYNEQFF.